The clone carrying this T cell receptor (beta chain) appeared a single time. Its antigen is currently unknown. Assay used: immunoSEQ multiplex PCR; TCRdb lists only in-frame clones, some missing. The sample lists 43,000 or so clones, around 90% seen once, with 6% in the top ten. These data originate in a study of OX40 agonist ivuxolimab in advanced cancers. Whole-study findings and limits: CD4+ T cells averaged fewer expanded clones than CD8+ T cells.

This receptor was identified in an adult with an advanced solid tumor such as melanoma, head and neck, liver or kidney cancer. The material was CD4+ or CD8+ T cells sorted from blood, obtained in a trial of the OX40 agonist ivuxolimab.

The CDR3 DNA reads TGCGCCAGCAGCGGGACTAGCGGGAGGTCCACAGATACGCAGTATTTT. Residues: CASSGTSGRSTDTQYF. The chain uses TRBV5-1 and TRBJ2-3; 15 bases map to TRBD2. Germline CDR1 SGHRS, CDR2 YFSETQ. V was clipped by 4 bases and J by 2 bases; unmatched bases: 2. This CDR3 region has 16 residues.